Described below is a single T cell receptor (beta chain) sequence and its context. Its antigen remains unknown. Every one of the donors was a Caucasian adult that lived in Nashville, Tennessee. TCRdb's copy holds only in-frame clones and misses some; the assay was immunoSEQ multiplex PCR. The sample consists of about 2 million clones, approximately 95% of them appearing once. Trimming removed 4 bases from V and 5 bases from J, with 23 bases in between. Germline CDR1 reads MGHDK; CDR2 reads SYGVNS. This CDR3 is built from 18 residues. This entry is derived from a study of shared clonotypes between healthy human individuals. Whole-study context: CD4 naive and CD4 memory each took three plates per donor, while CD8 naive took two and CD8 memory one.

General study results and limits: At large depth, rarefaction still showed sorted-subset sequencing to be incomplete. Estimated richness was generally greater in naive than memory subsets.

Sequences were obtained from naive CD4+ T cells sorted from blood. Subset indicated: CD45RA+ positively selected. This TCR derives from a man younger than 35 in good health. The rearrangement links TRBV25-1 to TRBJ2-2; D is perhaps TRBD1 (5 bases). The CDR3 loop reads CASSVSPNTGRFTGELFF. In nucleotides, the CDR3 is TGTGCCAGCAGTGTTTCCCCTAATACAGGAAGGTTTACCGGGGAGCTGTTTTTT.